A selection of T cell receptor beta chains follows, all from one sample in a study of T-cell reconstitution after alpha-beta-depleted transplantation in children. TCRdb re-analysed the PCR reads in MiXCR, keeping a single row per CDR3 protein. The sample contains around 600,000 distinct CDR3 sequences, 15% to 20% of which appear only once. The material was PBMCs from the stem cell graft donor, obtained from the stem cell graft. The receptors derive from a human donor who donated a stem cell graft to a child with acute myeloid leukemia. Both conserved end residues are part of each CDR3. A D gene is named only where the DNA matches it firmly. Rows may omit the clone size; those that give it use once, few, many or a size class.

TGCAGTGCTCGGGACAGACTTAGCAATCAGCCCCAGCATTTT	CSARDRLSNQPQHF	TRBD1	many	TRBJ1-5	14	TRBV20-1
TGCAGCGTTACCAACAGGGACACTGAAGCTTTCTTT	CSVTNRDTEAFF	-	many	TRBJ1-1	12	TRBV29-1
TGCAGTGCTAGAGATCGTCGGACAGGAACAATTGAAGCTTTCTTT	CSARDRRTGTIEAFF	TRBD1	-	TRBJ1-1	15	TRBV20-1
TGCAGTGCTAGGAAGGGACAGACAAGAACACCCCTCCACTTT	CSARKGQTRTPLHF	TRBD1	many	TRBJ1-6	14	TRBV20-1
TGTGCCAGCAGTTTAGCGAAGGCTCAGCCCCAGCATTTT	CASSLAKAQPQHF	-	-	TRBJ1-5	13	TRBV12-3/TRBV12-4
TGTGCCACCAGCAGGGGAGGACCCCTGGCCGGCGATGAGCAGTTCTTC	CATSRGGPLAGDEQFF	-	many	TRBJ2-1	16	TRBV15
TGCGCCAGCAGACCCGGAGGCGGTGACACTGAAGCTTTCTTT	CASRPGGGDTEAFF	-	many	TRBJ1-1	14	TRBV5-1
TGTGCCAGCTCACCACTCAGGAAGGGTGAAGCTTTCTTT	CASSPLRKGEAFF	-	-	TRBJ1-1	13	TRBV18
TGCAGTGCTAGAGATCTGGGCGAAGTGGAAGGCTACACCTTC	CSARDLGEVEGYTF	-	many	TRBJ1-2	14	TRBV20-1
TGTGCCAGCAGATTAAAGGGGGGGAGTGCTGAAGCTTTCTTT	CASRLKGGSAEAFF	-	many	TRBJ1-1	14	TRBV7-2
TGCAGTGCTATTGGACTAGCGGGGGGGGAGCAGTTCTTC	CSAIGLAGGEQFF	TRBD2	many	TRBJ2-1	13	TRBV20-1
TGTGCCAGCAGGACCGCCGGGACTAGCGGGGGACTGCAGTATTTT	CASRTAGTSGGLQYF	TRBD2	few	TRBJ2-3	15	TRBV12-3/TRBV12-4
TGTGCCAGCAGCGCCACCCCAGGGGACCACGAGCAGTACTTC	CASSATPGDHEQYF	-	many	TRBJ2-7	14	TRBV7-2
TGCAGTGCTAGAGGGGGACAGGGAGAAGAGACCCAGTACTTC	CSARGGQGEETQYF	TRBD1	many	TRBJ2-5	14	TRBV20-1
TGCGCCAGCAGCCAAGATATGGGGGCCCCTGAAGCTTTCTTT	CASSQDMGAPEAFF	-	-	TRBJ1-1	14	TRBV4-1
TGCAGTGCTAGAGCAGCAATGAACACTGAAGCTTTCTTT	CSARAAMNTEAFF	-	many	TRBJ1-1	13	TRBV20-1
TGCGCCGGCAGCTTTGGTGAAGGCAGGCCTCAGTTCTTC	CAGSFGEGRPQFF	-	-	TRBJ2-1	13	TRBV5-1
TGTGCCAGCAGTAACGGGGCGGGGGGGAGAAGATTCACAGATACGCAGTATTTT	CASSNGAGGRRFTDTQYF	TRBD2	-	TRBJ2-3	18	TRBV6-5
TGTGCCACCCGGAGGGGGGAATACACTGAAGCTTTCTTT	CATRRGEYTEAFF	-	-	TRBJ1-1	13	TRBV24-1
TGCAGTGCCGGACAGGGGGCGAGTAACACTGAAGCTTTCTTT	CSAGQGASNTEAFF	TRBD1	many	TRBJ1-1	14	TRBV20-1
TGCGCCAGCAGCTTGGGCCCGACGGTGAACACTGAAGCTTTCTTT	CASSLGPTVNTEAFF	-	many	TRBJ1-1	15	TRBV5-1
TGTGCCAGCAGTCCGGGACTAGCGGAACCTGGCAATGAGCAGTTCTTC	CASSPGLAEPGNEQFF	TRBD2	-	TRBJ2-1	16	TRBV12-3/TRBV12-4
TGTGCCACCAGTTCCCCCGACAGGATCTACTATGGCTACACCTTC	CATSSPDRIYYGYTF	-	many	TRBJ1-2	15	TRBV15
TGTGCCAGCAGTGAAGTTGGACAGGGGGCGCGATACGAGCAGTACTTC	CASSEVGQGARYEQYF	TRBD1	few	TRBJ2-7	16	TRBV6-1
TGTGCCAGCGGACAGCGGGGGGGTAACACAGATACGCAGTATTTT	CASGQRGGNTDTQYF	TRBD2	-	TRBJ2-3	15	TRBV7-2
TGTGCCAGCAGTTCAACTAGCGATCGGACCACAGATACGCAGTATTTT	CASSSTSDRTTDTQYF	TRBD2	-	TRBJ2-3	16	TRBV6-6
TGTGCCAGCAGTGACAGGTTTCGACTTATCAGCTCCTACGAGCAGTACTTC	CASSDRFRLISSYEQYF	-	many	TRBJ2-7	17	TRBV6-4
TGCGCCAGCAGCCCCTTTCCGTTGGGGCAGGGTAATCCGCTGACCCAGGATGGCTACACCTTC	CASSPFPLGQGNPLTQDGYTF	-	-	TRBJ1-2	21	TRBV4-1
TGTGCCAGCAGCTTAACCCGACTAGCTCAGACGGAGACCCAGTACTTC	CASSLTRLAQTETQYF	TRBD2	many	TRBJ2-5	16	TRBV7-2
TGCAGTGCTAGAGGGGGAAACACCATATATTTT	CSARGGNTIYF	-	many	TRBJ1-3	11	TRBV20-1
TGTGCCAGCCTCGGGACAGGGCCTCGCTATCAGCCCCAGCATTTT	CASLGTGPRYQPQHF	TRBD1	few	TRBJ1-5	15	TRBV10-3
TGTGCCAGCAGCTCTACAGGGGGCGCGGGCCAGCCCCAGCATTTT	CASSSTGGAGQPQHF	TRBD1	-	TRBJ1-5	15	TRBV5-5
TGTGCCAGCAGTTACGCAGGGAAAGGCGGGGAGCTGTTTTTT	CASSYAGKGGELFF	-	-	TRBJ2-2	14	TRBV27
TGTGCCAGCAGTTCCGGGACTAGCGGCACAGATACGCAGTATTTT	CASSSGTSGTDTQYF	TRBD2	once	TRBJ2-3	15	TRBV12-3/TRBV12-4
TGTGCCAGCAGCCACCGTCAGGGGGTCGAGGTTAATCAGCCCCAGCATTTT	CASSHRQGVEVNQPQHF	TRBD1	-	TRBJ1-5	17	TRBV6-2/TRBV6-3
TGTGCCAGCAGCAGTGTAGACATTCAGTACTTC	CASSSVDIQYF	-	once	TRBJ2-4	11	TRBV7-2
TGTGCCACCAGCAGAGAAGAAAAAAGACAGGGGGGGTTATATGGCTACACCTTC	CATSREEKRQGGLYGYTF	TRBD1	-	TRBJ1-2	18	TRBV15
TGTGCCAGCAGCCTTCCGACAGGGGGGGGCGAAGAGACCCAGTACTTC	CASSLPTGGGEETQYF	TRBD1	-	TRBJ2-5	16	TRBV6-1
TGTGCCAGCAGCTTTACCGGGACAGGGCTCGATGAGCAGTTCTTC	CASSFTGTGLDEQFF	TRBD1	few	TRBJ2-1	15	TRBV7-9
TGTGCCAGCAGTTTACAACTGGGGCATGGCTACACCTTC	CASSLQLGHGYTF	-	-	TRBJ1-2	13	TRBV12-3/TRBV12-4
TGCGCCAGCAGCTGGGAGGCAGCGCTGAACACTGAAGCTTTCTTT	CASSWEAALNTEAFF	-	few	TRBJ1-1	15	TRBV5-1
TGTGCCAGCCGGGAGAACAGCATGAGCTACACCTTC	CASRENSMSYTF	-	-	TRBJ1-2	12	TRBV2
TGTGCCAGCAGTGAAGCGACACTGAGCTCCTACAATGAGCAGTTCTTC	CASSEATLSSYNEQFF	-	-	TRBJ2-1	16	TRBV6-1
TGTGCCAGCACAGAGGGTATCTCCTACGAGCAGTACTTC	CASTEGISYEQYF	-	-	TRBJ2-7	13	TRBV12-3/TRBV12-4
TGTGCCAGCAGTGAATCACTAGCGGGGCCGACCCAAGAGACCCAGTACTTC	CASSESLAGPTQETQYF	TRBD2	-	TRBJ2-5	17	TRBV2
TGCAGTGCGAAGCTGGGACAGGGAAACTACAATGAGCAGTTCTTC	CSAKLGQGNYNEQFF	TRBD1	few	TRBJ2-1	15	TRBV20-1
TGTGCCAGCAGTTACCTCGGGACAGGGCATGACAATGAGCAGTTCTTC	CASSYLGTGHDNEQFF	TRBD1	many	TRBJ2-1	16	TRBV6-5
TGTGCTAGTGCGAGGAACACTGAAGCTTTCTTT	CASARNTEAFF	-	-	TRBJ1-1	11	TRBV12-5
TGTGCCACCAGCAGAGATAAGGGGACCTATGGCTACACCTTC	CATSRDKGTYGYTF	-	many	TRBJ1-2	14	TRBV15
TGTGCCAGCAGCCCCCCAATCACGGGCCCTAGCTCCTACAATGAGCAGTTCTTC	CASSPPITGPSSYNEQFF	-	-	TRBJ2-1	18	TRBV7-3
TGTGCCAGCAGTTACAGGTTCGGGGGAAAGATCTATGGCTACACCTTC	CASSYRFGGKIYGYTF	-	few	TRBJ1-2	16	TRBV6-5
TGTGCCAGCAGCGTAGCTCATACGCAAGAGACCCAGTACTTC	CASSVAHTQETQYF	-	many	TRBJ2-5	14	TRBV9
TGTGCCAGCAGCCTTACCGGGACTAGCGGGGAGACCCAGTACTTC	CASSLTGTSGETQYF	TRBD2	many	TRBJ2-5	15	TRBV7-2
TGTGCCAGCAGCTTGGCTACGGACAGGGCATTAAATGGCTACACCTTC	CASSLATDRALNGYTF	TRBD1	many	TRBJ1-2	16	TRBV7-2
TGTGCCAGCAGTTTCGCCGGGACAGGGGATTCACCCCTCCACTTT	CASSFAGTGDSPLHF	TRBD1	-	TRBJ1-6	15	TRBV12-3/TRBV12-4
TGTGCCAGCAGCGTAGCGGGGGGAAGGGCCAACGTCCTGACTTTC	CASSVAGGRANVLTF	TRBD2	-	TRBJ2-6	15	TRBV9
TGCAGTGCTAGAGCCAAGTCAGCAGGGCTTATTAATTCACCCCTCCACTTT	CSARAKSAGLINSPLHF	-	many	TRBJ1-6	17	TRBV20-1
TGCAGCGTTGGTGCTAGCGGGGGGTCTACCCAGTACTTC	CSVGASGGSTQYF	TRBD2	many	TRBJ2-5	13	TRBV29-1